This is a list of T cell receptor beta chains from one sample in a study of OX40 agonist ivuxolimab in advanced cancers. Sequenced by immunoSEQ multiplex PCR; TCRdb stores in-frame clones only, minus some. Seen here are some 110,000 clones, 80% to 95% observed once, and the top ten hold roughly 0.85%. The sequencing used CD4+ or CD8+ T cells sorted from blood, collected in a trial of the OX40 agonist ivuxolimab. Receptors were obtained from an adult with an advanced solid tumor such as melanoma, head and neck, liver or kidney cancer. Each CDR3 is given with its conserved first and last residue. The order of the fields is D gene, clone size, V gene, J gene, CDR3 protein, CDR3 DNA. A D gene is named only where the DNA matches it firmly. Rows may omit the clone size; those that give it use once, few, many or a size class.

NA	few	TRBV7-9	TRBJ2-7	CASSSDDYEQYF	TGTGCCAGCAGCTCTGACGACTACGAGCAGTACTTC
TRBD1	NA	TRBV28	TRBJ1-2	CASSSGQGVIYGYTF	TGTGCCAGCAGTTCAGGACAGGGGGTAATCTATGGCTACACCTTC
TRBD1	NA	TRBV18	TRBJ1-1	CASGYGTGGENTEAFF	TGTGCCAGCGGCTACGGGACAGGAGGGGAGAACACTGAAGCTTTCTTT
TRBD1	NA	TRBV10-3	TRBJ1-2	CAISVGTAGTNYGYTF	TGTGCCATCAGTGTCGGGACAGCAGGGACTAACTATGGCTACACCTTC
NA	NA	TRBV7-9	TRBJ1-1	CASSLVSTEAFF	TGTGCCAGCAGCTTAGTGAGTACTGAAGCTTTCTTT
NA	NA	TRBV11-2	TRBJ2-1	CASSLEAAGEQFF	TGTGCCAGCAGCTTAGAGGCAGCTGGTGAGCAGTTCTTC
TRBD1	once	TRBV28	TRBJ1-2	CASSSPHGTGSNYGYTF	TGTGCCAGCAGTTCCCCTCATGGGACAGGGTCAAACTATGGCTACACCTTC
TRBD2	NA	TRBV19	TRBJ2-1	CASSIVGAGGNYNEQFF	TGTGCCAGTAGTATAGTGGGAGCGGGAGGAAATTACAATGAGCAGTTCTTC
NA	once	TRBV27	TRBJ2-1	CASSPWETHYYNEQFF	TGTGCCAGCAGTCCCTGGGAGACCCACTACTACAATGAGCAGTTCTTC
NA	NA	TRBV10-3	TRBJ1-1	CAISSGGDMNTEAFF	TGTGCCATCAGCTCCGGGGGGGACATGAACACTGAAGCTTTCTTT
TRBD1	NA	TRBV19	TRBJ2-7	CASRGQGSEQYF	TGTGCCAGTAGGGGACAGGGCTCCGAGCAGTACTTC
TRBD2	NA	TRBV5-1	TRBJ2-3	CASSLGLAGSTDTQYF	TGCGCCAGCAGCTTGGGACTAGCGGGAAGCACAGATACGCAGTATTTT
TRBD2	once	TRBV29-1	TRBJ2-1	CSAILAGGPVEQFF	TGCAGCGCCATCCTAGCGGGAGGGCCGGTTGAGCAGTTCTTC
NA	NA	TRBV6-1	TRBJ2-2	CASNGRAASTGELFF	TGTGCCAGCAACGGGCGGGCCGCGAGCACCGGGGAGCTGTTTTTT
NA	few	TRBV6-5	TRBJ1-3	CASSYRRGSGNTIYF	TGTGCCAGCAGTTATAGACGGGGCTCTGGAAACACCATATATTTT
TRBD1	once	TRBV5-1	TRBJ1-2	CASSSTGMQGYTF	TGCGCCAGCAGCTCGACAGGGATGCAAGGCTACACCTTC
NA	few	TRBV28	TRBJ2-7	CASKSGGATYEQYF	TGTGCCAGCAAGTCCGGAGGGGCCACCTACGAGCAGTACTTC
NA	NA	TRBV7-9	TRBJ1-4	CASSSVGEITNEKLFF	TGTGCCAGCAGCTCCGTGGGGGAGATAACTAATGAAAAACTGTTTTTT
NA	few	TRBV7-9	TRBJ1-2	CASSLGQLLNYGYTF	TGTGCCAGCAGCTTAGGACAGCTACTGAACTATGGCTACACCTTC
NA	NA	TRBV9	TRBJ1-3	CASSVVWDGNTIYF	TGTGCCAGCAGCGTAGTTTGGGATGGAAACACCATATATTTT
TRBD2	once	TRBV18	TRBJ2-1	CASSRWMDISGRGHNEQFF	TGTGCCAGCTCCCGATGGATGGATATTAGCGGGAGGGGCCACAATGAGCAGTTCTTC
NA	NA	TRBV6-1	TRBJ2-2	CASSGLGVNAGELFF	TGTGCCAGCAGTGGCCTTGGGGTTAACGCCGGGGAGCTGTTTTTT
NA	NA	TRBV28	TRBJ1-1	CASSLMNTEAFF	TGTGCCAGCAGCCTCATGAACACTGAAGCTTTCTTT